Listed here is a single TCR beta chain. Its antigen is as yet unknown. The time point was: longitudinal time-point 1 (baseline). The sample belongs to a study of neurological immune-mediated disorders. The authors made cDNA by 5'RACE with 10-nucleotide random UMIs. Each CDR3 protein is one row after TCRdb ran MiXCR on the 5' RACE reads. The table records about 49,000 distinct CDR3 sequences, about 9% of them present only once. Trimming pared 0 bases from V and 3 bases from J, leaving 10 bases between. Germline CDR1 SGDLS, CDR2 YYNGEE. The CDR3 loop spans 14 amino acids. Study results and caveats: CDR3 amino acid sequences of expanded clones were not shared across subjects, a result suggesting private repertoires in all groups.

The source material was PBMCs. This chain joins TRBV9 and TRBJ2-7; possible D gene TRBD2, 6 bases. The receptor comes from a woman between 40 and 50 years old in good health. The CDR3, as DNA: TGTGCCAGCAGCGTAGCTTCCGGGAGCTACGAGCAGTACTTC. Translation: CASSVASGSYEQYF.